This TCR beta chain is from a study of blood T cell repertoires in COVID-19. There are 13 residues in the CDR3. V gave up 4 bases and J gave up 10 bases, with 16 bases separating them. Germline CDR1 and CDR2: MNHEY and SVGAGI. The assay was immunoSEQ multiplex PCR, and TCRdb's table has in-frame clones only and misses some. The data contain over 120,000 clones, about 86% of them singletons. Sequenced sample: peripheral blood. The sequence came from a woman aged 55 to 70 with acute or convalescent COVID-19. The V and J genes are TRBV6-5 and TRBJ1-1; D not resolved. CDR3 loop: CASSLPGEEVAFF. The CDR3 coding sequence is TGTGCCAGCAGTTTACCCGGGGAAGAAGTAGCTTTCTTT.